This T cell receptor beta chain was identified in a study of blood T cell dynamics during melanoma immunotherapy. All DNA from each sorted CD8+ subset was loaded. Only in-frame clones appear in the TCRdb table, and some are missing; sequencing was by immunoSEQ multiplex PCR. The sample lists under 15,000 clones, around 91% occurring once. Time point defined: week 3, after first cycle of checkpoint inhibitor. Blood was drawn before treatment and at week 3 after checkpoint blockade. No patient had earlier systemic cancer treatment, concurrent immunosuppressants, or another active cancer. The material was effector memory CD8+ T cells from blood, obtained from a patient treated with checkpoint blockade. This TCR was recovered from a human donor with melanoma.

In DNA form, the CDR3 reads TGTGCCAGCAGCCCGGGCGCAGATACGCAGTATTTT. It translates to CASSPGADTQYF. J is TRBJ2-3 and V is TRBV5-4; unclear D gene. With 4 bases removed from V and 4 bases from J, the gap between germline ends came to 7 bases. This CDR3 contains 12 residues. Germline V CDR1 and CDR2: SGHNT, YYREEE (reference sequence).